This entry lists 27 T cell receptor beta chains sequenced from one sample in a study of blood T cell repertoires in COVID-19. The table came from immunoSEQ multiplex PCR; TCRdb's copy has only in-frame clones and leaves some out. The table lists about 300,000 clones, around 86% of them singletons. The sample taken for sequencing was peripheral blood. The receptors come from a woman aged 40 to 50 who had recovered from COVID-19.

The chain has TRBV24-1 and TRBJ1-2, with TRBD1 as a possible D gene (5 bases). Germline V gives CDR1 KGHDR, CDR2 SFDVKD. Trimming shortened V by 0 bases and J by 1 base, and 5 bases separated the two germline ends. The CDR3 totals 14 residues. The CDR3 sequence: CATSDLDSNYGYTF. The CDR3, as DNA: TGTGCCACCAGTGATTTGGACAGTAACTATGGCTACACCTTC.

This clone appeared a single time. The chain combines TRBV14 with TRBJ2-7, with D tentatively TRBD2 (6 bases). The CDR3 length is 12 residues. Looked up from germline, CDR1 is SGHDN and CDR2 is FVKESK. Trimming shortened V by 4 bases and J by 3 bases, and 7 bases separated the two germline ends. In DNA, the CDR3 is TGTGCCAGCAGCCTGGGGGGCTACGAGCAGTACTTC. The encoded protein is CASSLGGYEQYF.

The gene calls are TRBV30 and TRBJ1-4, with 7 bases that match TRBD1. The ends lost 3 bases at V and 3 bases at J; junction bases unmatched: 7. The V gene's germline CDR1 is GTSNPN and CDR2 SVGIG (reference sequence). The CDR3 runs 15 residues. CDR3 coding DNA: TGTGCCTGGAGAGACAGGGTGTCGGCTAATGAAAAACTGTTTTTT. This encodes CAWRDRVSANEKLFF.

The V gene is TRBV4-1, the J gene TRBJ2-4; possibly TRBD2 for D (7 bases). Germline CDR1 and CDR2: MGHRA and YSYEKL. CDR3 length: 13 amino acids. With 8 bases removed from V and 7 bases from J, the gap between germline ends came to 15 bases. The DNA for the CDR3 is TGCGCCAGCCGTGGGGGAGGGGGGAACATTCAGTACTTC. Translation: CASRGGGGNIQYF.

The rearrangement joins TRBV12-3 or TRBV12-4 to TRBJ2-3, with a weak D call TRBD1 (5 bases). The CDR3 has 12 residues. Trimming removed 6 bases at V and 3 bases at J, with 7 bases between. The CDR3 sequence: CASRQGTDTQYF. CDR3 DNA: TGTGCCAGCAGGCAGGGTACAGATACGCAGTATTTT.

This chain links TRBV20-1 with TRBJ1-2; D might be TRBD1 (5 bases). Trimming took 6 bases from V and 7 from J, leaving 12 bases between them. This CDR3 is 11 amino acids long. In germline, CDR1 is DFQATT, CDR2 SNEGSKA (reference sequence). In DNA form, the CDR3 reads TGCAGTGCCGGGACTGCCCTTGGCTACACCTTC. Translation: CSAGTALGYTF.

The CDR3 region is CASTSTRGDKFNEQFF. CDR3 bases: TGTGCCAGCACCTCAACGCGGGGGGACAAGTTCAATGAGCAGTTCTTC. V and J are TRBV25-1 and TRBJ2-1; 8 bases are a match to TRBD2. V trimming: 7 bases; J trimming: 6 bases; junction bases outside the gene matches: 14. The CDR3 runs 16 residues. Germline CDR1 reads MGHDK; CDR2 reads SYGVNS.

The gene calls are TRBV18 and TRBJ1-2; 7 nucleotides align to TRBD1. CDR1 and CDR2 (germline): KGHSH, LQKENI. This CDR3 spans 15 amino acids. The J segment lost 3 bases and the V segment lost 1 base, leaving 5 bases of the junction unmatched. DNA of the CDR3: TGTGCCAGCTCACCACTGGGGGACAGAGACTATGGCTACACCTTC. Amino acid sequence: CASSPLGDRDYGYTF.

The chain joins TRBV3-1 (or the pseudogene TRBV3-2) to TRBJ1-2, with D hard to call. CDR1 is LGHDT and CDR2 is YNNKEL in the germline V gene (reference sequence). Trimming removed 4 bases from V and 7 bases from J, with 16 bases in between. The CDR3 has 14 amino acids. CDR3 protein: CASSPTSGFSGYTF. The CDR3 DNA sequence: TGTGCCAGCAGCCCGACGTCGGGATTTAGTGGCTACACCTTC.

V is TRBV18 and J is TRBJ1-1; D is uncertain. With 1 base removed from V and 3 bases from J, the gap between germline ends came to 9 bases. Germline V CDR1 and CDR2: KGHSH, LQKENI. The CDR3 spans 14 residues. The CDR3 DNA follows: TGTGCCAGCTCACCACAGAGATCCTACACTGAAGCTTTCTTT. Its translation: CASSPQRSYTEAFF.

The chain employs TRBV5-4 and TRBJ1-6; D is undetermined. The CDR3 loop spans 12 amino acids. Trimming left V 2 bases short and J 8 bases short, with 5 bases between. Germline loops: CDR1 SGHNT, CDR2 YYREEE (reference sequence). The CDR3 region has the DNA TGTGCCAGCAGCTTCGTTGATTCACCCCTCCACTTT. This translates into CASSFVDSPLHF.

Only a few counts were recorded for this clone. The V call is TRBV18, the J call TRBJ2-7, with TRBD1 matching over 7 bases. Germline CDR1 is KGHSH and CDR2 is LQKENI. V lost 3 bases and J lost 3; bases outside the gene matches: 2. This CDR3 contains 13 residues. The CDR3 DNA reads as TGTGCCAGCTCACCGGGACAGCACTACGAGCAGTACTTC. Translating it yields CASSPGQHYEQYF.

The chain uses TRBV6-5 and TRBJ2-7; D is perhaps TRBD1 (6 bases). Germline-derived CDR1 and CDR2 are MNHEY and SVGAGI. The V gene lost 6 bases and the J gene lost 0 bases, with 12 bases spanning the gap. The CDR3 covers 14 residues. Here the CDR3 DNA reads TGTGCCAGCAGCGTCGGGACAAACTCCTACGAGCAGTACTTC. Its protein product is CASSVGTNSYEQYF.

V gene TRBV4-1 combines with J gene TRBJ1-1, with TRBD1 identical over 7 bases. CDR1 and CDR2 from the germline V gene are MGHRA and YSYEKL. J lost 10 bases, V lost 0 bases, and 23 bases had no gene match. The CDR3 sequence is 19 residues long. The DNA for the CDR3 is TGCGCCAGCAGCCAAGATTCGTTCTGGAGTCGGACAGGAAGCCCGGGAGCTTTCTTT. As protein: CASSQDSFWSRTGSPGAFF.

The genes are TRBV2 and TRBJ2-5, with D perhaps TRBD1 (6 bases). Germline V lookup: CDR1 SNHLY, CDR2 FYNNEI. V lost 6 bases and J lost 2, with 13 bases in between. This CDR3 contains 14 residues. The CDR3 region has the DNA TGTGCCAGCAGCGCGACAGGCTTACAAGAGACCCAGTACTTC. It is translated as CASSATGLQETQYF.

The chain employs TRBV19 and TRBJ1-2; 9 positions agree with TRBD1. Looked up from germline, CDR1 is LNHDA and CDR2 is SQIVND (reference sequence). The V and J ends lost 6 bases and 7 bases, in that order; junction bases with no gene match: 6. The CDR3 is 13 amino acids. This chain's CDR3 is CASRGQGVPGYTF. The CDR3 DNA reads TGTGCCAGTAGGGGACAGGGTGTCCCTGGCTACACCTTC.

This clone was detected a few times. This chain joins TRBV5-4 and TRBJ2-3; D might be TRBD2 (6 bases). This CDR3 comprises 15 residues. The germline gives CDR1 SGHNT, CDR2 YYREEE (reference sequence). Trimming stripped 5 bases from V and 0 bases from J, with 13 bases between. The CDR3 spells CASRPRDSSTDTQYF. The CDR3 DNA follows: TGTGCCAGCAGGCCCCGGGACTCCAGCACAGATACGCAGTATTTT.

This chain joins TRBV9 and TRBJ2-2, with D perhaps TRBD2 (6 bases). The CDR3 has 13 residues. V was clipped by 3 bases and J by 7 bases, with 10 bases between them. The V gene's germline CDR1 is SGDLS and CDR2 YYNGEE. This CDR3 reads CASSGGGVGELFF. The CDR3 DNA reads as TGTGCCAGCAGCGGTGGCGGGGTCGGGGAGCTGTTTTTT.

CDR3 sequence reads: CASSPGGSGGAIGNEQYF. CDR3 sequence (DNA): TGTGCCAGCAGCCCAGGGGGTAGCGGGGGGGCGATAGGAAACGAGCAGTACTTC. The genes are TRBV5-4 and TRBJ2-7; 11 bases map to TRBD2. Looked up from germline, CDR1 is SGHNT and CDR2 is YYREEE (reference sequence). V dropped 4 bases and J dropped 5; count of bases not matched to a gene: 17. The CDR3 is 18 amino acids.

The V and J genes are TRBV4-3 and TRBJ2-2; TRBD2 might be the D (7 bases). Germline V gene data show CDR1 as LGHNA and CDR2 as YSLEER. The V and J ends lost 4 bases and 1 base respectively, with 19 bases between them. The CDR3 is 18 residues long. CDR3 nucleotides: TGCGCCAGCAGCCCCCACGCGTCGGGGGGCTGGAACACCGGGGAGCTGTTTTTT. Residues: CASSPHASGGWNTGELFF.

The genes are TRBV3-1 (or the pseudogene TRBV3-2) and TRBJ1-1; D remains unclear. Germline V gives CDR1 LGHDT, CDR2 YNNKEL (reference sequence). The length of the CDR3 is 13 residues. Trimming took 4 bases from V and 6 from J, leaving 12 bases between them. CDR3: CASSPGGWPEAFF. DNA for the CDR3: TGTGCCAGCAGCCCCGGAGGGTGGCCTGAAGCTTTCTTT.

This chain links TRBV7-6 with TRBJ2-7; 9 positions agree with TRBD1. The V segment lost 3 bases and the J segment 6 bases; nucleotides outside the gene matches: 0. Germline values: CDR1 SGHVS, CDR2 FNYEAQ. This CDR3 contains 12 residues. The CDR3 region has the DNA TGTGCCAGCAGCTTGGACAGGGGCGAGCAGTACTTC. Protein: CASSLDRGEQYF.

The chain combines TRBV7-6 with TRBJ2-5, with D possibly TRBD2 on 5 matching bases. Trimming took off 1 base at V and 1 base at J, with 10 bases between the two ends. This CDR3 region has 15 residues. Per the germline V gene, CDR1 is SGHVS and CDR2 is FNYEAQ. The CDR3 protein is CASSLEGGSQETQYF. CDR3 in DNA: TGTGCCAGCAGCTTAGAGGGCGGGTCCCAAGAGACCCAGTACTTC.

This rearrangement joins TRBV19 to TRBJ1-4; tentative D call: TRBD1 (5 bases). Germline V CDR1 and CDR2: LNHDA, SQIVND (reference sequence). The CDR3 length is 17 residues. Trimming removed 0 bases at V and 3 bases at J, with 14 bases between. CDR3 sequence: CASSIDLRQWANEKLFF. The DNA of the CDR3 is TGTGCCAGTAGTATAGATCTTCGACAGTGGGCTAATGAAAAACTGTTTTTT.

This clone showed up just once. The rearrangement uses TRBV11-2 and TRBJ2-7; 9 bases align to TRBD2. With 0 bases clipped from V and 2 bases from J, the junction kept 2 bases outside the gene matches. CDR3 size: 15 residues. The V gene's germline CDR1 is SGHAT and CDR2 FQNNGV. Here the CDR3 DNA reads TGTGCCAGCAGCTTAGATGGGACTAGCCCCTACGAGCAGTACTTC. Translation gives CASSLDGTSPYEQYF.

The J gene is TRBJ1-1, the V gene TRBV5-1, with TRBD1 as a possible D gene (6 bases). CDR3 size: 15 residues. V lost 1 base and J lost 3, with 13 bases in between. Germline CDR1 is SGHRS and CDR2 is YFSETQ. The DNA for the CDR3 is TGCGCCAGCAGCTTGATTGGCCCAGGGGACACTGAAGCTTTCTTT. This codes for CASSLIGPGDTEAFF.

V usage is TRBV7-3 and J usage is TRBJ1-1; D might be TRBD1 (5 bases). Germline V lookup: CDR1 SGHTA, CDR2 FQGTGA. V lost 0 bases, J lost 7 bases, and 9 bases lay in between. This CDR3 has 13 amino acids. The CDR3 bases are TGTGCCAGCAGCTTAACGGTAGGGGTTGAAGCTTTCTTT. This encodes CASSLTVGVEAFF.